The subject of this entry is one T cell receptor (beta chain). Antigen unknown. The data originate from a study of graft-versus-host responses after intestinal transplantation. Study observations and caveats: Where graft-donor T cell macrochimerism was present, patients had high graft-versus-host to host-versus-graft clonal ratios in allografts.

CDR1 is SGHRS, CDR2 YFSETQ, per germline. V lost 6 bases to trimming and J lost 11 bases; unmatched junction nucleotides: 19. The CDR3 has 15 amino acids. Here immunoSEQ multiplex PCR was the method, and the copy in TCRdb shows in-frame clones only, minus some. The repertoire has tens of thousands of clones, approximately 94% of them found once; the top ten carry approximately 0.56%. This TCR derives from a human patient who received an intestinal transplant, so some T cells may come from the graft donor. The specimen comprised PBMCs, sampled 156 days after intestinal transplant. J is TRBJ1-1 and V is TRBV5-1; 7 nucleotides line up with TRBD1. The CDR3 loop is CASTIGQVGVVEAFF. CDR3 coding DNA: TGCGCCAGCACCATCGGACAGGTAGGGGTGGTCGAGGCTTTCTTT.